This T cell receptor beta chain was identified during a study of T cell repertoires in cytomegalovirus infection. Study-wide results and caveats: HLA-C-restricted CMV clonotypes gave the most frequent clonotype in two of eight donors.

Each CDR3 protein is one row after TCRdb ran MiXCR on the reads. The sample holds 150,000 to 160,000 distinct CDR3 sequences; around 20% are singletons and the top ten take 11%. As for this clonotype: Antigen: not known.

Trimming stripped 5 bases from V and 2 bases from J, with 13 bases between. Germline CDR1 reads MDHEN; CDR2 reads SYDVKM. The CDR3 totals 15 residues. The gene calls are TRBV28 and TRBJ2-4, with D possibly matching TRBD1 (5 bases). Material: PBMCs. The TCR originated in a human donor in good health (CMV status not recorded). Some clones in this sample may be carry-over from other donors' samples. In DNA, the CDR3 is TGTGCCAGCAGTCCAGGGTACGGAACCAAAAACATTCAGTACTTC. It translates to CASSPGYGTKNIQYF.